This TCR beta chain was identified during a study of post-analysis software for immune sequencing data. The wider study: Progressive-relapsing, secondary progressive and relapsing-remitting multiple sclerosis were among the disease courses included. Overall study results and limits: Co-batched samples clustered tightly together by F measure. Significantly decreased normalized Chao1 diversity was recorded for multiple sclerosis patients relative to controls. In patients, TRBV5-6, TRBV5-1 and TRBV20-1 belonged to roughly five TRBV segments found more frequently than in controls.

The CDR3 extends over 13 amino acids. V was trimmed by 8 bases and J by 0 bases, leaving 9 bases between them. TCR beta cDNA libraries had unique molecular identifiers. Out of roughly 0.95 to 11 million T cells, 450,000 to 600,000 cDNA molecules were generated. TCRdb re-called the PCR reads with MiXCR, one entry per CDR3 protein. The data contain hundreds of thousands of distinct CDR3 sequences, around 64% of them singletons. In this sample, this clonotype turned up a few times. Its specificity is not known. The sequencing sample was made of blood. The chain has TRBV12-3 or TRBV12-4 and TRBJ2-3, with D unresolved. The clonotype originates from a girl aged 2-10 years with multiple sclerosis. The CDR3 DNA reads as TGTGCCAGCGCCCAGACCAGCACAGATACGCAGTATTTT. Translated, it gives CASAQTSTDTQYF.